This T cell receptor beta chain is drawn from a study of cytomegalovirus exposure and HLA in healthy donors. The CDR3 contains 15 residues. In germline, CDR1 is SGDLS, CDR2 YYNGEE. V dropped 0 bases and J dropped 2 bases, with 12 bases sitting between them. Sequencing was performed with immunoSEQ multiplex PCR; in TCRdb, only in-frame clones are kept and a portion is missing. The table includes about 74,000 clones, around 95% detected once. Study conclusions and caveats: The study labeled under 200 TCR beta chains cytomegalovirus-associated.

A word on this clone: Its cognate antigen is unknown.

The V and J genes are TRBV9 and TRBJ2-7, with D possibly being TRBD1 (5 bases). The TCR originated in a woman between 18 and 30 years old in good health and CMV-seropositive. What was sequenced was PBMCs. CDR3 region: CASSVGVGAAYEQYF. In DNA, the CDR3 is TGTGCCAGCAGCGTAGGAGTAGGGGCGGCCTACGAGCAGTACTTC.